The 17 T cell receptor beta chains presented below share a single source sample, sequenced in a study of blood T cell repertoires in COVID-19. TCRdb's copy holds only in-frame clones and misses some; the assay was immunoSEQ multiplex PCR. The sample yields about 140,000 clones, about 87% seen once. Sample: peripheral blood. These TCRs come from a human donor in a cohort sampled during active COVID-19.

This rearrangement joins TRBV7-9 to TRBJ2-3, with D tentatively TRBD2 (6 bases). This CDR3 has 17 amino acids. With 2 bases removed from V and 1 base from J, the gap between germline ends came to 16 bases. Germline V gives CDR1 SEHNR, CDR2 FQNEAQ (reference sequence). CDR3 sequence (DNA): TGTGCCAGCAGCTTAAACCGGGAGTACCGGGGCACAGATACGCAGTATTTT. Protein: CASSLNREYRGTDTQYF.

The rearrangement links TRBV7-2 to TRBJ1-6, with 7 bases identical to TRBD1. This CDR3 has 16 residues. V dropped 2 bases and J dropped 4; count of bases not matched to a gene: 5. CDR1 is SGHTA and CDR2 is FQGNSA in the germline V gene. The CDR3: CASSLSPGQYNSPLHF. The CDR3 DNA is TGTGCCAGCAGCTTATCCCCGGGACAGTATAATTCACCCCTCCACTTT.

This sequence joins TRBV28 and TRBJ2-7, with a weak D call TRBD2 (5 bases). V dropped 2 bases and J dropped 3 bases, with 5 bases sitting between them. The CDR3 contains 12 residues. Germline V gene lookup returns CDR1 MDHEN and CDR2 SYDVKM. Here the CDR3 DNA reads TGTGCCAGCAGTTTAGAGGGCTACGAGCAGTACTTC. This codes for CASSLEGYEQYF.

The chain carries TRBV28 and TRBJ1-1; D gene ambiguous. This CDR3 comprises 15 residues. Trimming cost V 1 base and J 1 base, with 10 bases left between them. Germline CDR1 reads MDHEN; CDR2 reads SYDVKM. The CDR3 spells CASSLFAVRNTEAFF. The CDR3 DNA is TGTGCCAGCAGTTTATTTGCAGTCCGGAACACTGAAGCTTTCTTT.

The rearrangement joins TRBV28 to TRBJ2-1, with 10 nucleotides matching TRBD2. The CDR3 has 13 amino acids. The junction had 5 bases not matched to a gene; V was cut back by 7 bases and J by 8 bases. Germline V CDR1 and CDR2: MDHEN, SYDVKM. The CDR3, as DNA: TGTGCCAGCATGCCTAGCGGGAGCGATGAGCAGTTCTTC. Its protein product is CASMPSGSDEQFF.

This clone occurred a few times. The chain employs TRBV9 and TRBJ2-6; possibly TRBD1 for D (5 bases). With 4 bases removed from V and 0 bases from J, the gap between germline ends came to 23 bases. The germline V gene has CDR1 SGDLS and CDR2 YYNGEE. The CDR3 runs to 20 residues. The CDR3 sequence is CASSLRSRRAGPSGANVLTF. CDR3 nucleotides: TGTGCCAGCAGCCTCCGTTCTCGTCGGGCAGGGCCCTCTGGGGCCAACGTCCTGACTTTC.

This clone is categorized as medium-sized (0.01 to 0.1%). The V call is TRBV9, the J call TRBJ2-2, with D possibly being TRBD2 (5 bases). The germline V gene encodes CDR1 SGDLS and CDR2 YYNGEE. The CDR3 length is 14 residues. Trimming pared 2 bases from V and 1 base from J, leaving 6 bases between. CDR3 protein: CASSVEGNTGELFF. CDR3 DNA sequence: TGTGCCAGCAGCGTTGAGGGGAACACCGGGGAGCTGTTTTTT.

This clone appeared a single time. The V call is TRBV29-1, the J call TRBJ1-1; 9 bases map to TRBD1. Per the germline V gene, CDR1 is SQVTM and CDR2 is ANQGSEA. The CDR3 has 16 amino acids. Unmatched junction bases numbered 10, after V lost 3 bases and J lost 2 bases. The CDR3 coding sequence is TGCAGCGTTGATTCACGGGACAGGGCCTCCAACACTGAAGCTTTCTTT. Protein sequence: CSVDSRDRASNTEAFF.

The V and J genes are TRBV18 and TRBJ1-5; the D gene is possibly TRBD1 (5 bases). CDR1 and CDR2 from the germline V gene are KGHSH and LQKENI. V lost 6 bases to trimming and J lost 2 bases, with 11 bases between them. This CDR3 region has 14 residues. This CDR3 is CASSGGGGNQPQHF. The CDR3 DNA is TGTGCCAGCTCCGGGGGAGGCGGCAATCAGCCCCAGCATTTT.

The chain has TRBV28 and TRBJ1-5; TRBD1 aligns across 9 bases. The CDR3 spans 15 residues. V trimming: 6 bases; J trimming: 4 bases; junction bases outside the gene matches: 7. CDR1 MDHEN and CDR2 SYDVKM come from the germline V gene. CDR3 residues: CASSRDRVRNQPQHF. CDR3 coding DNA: TGTGCCAGCAGCCGGGACAGGGTAAGAAATCAGCCCCAGCATTTT.

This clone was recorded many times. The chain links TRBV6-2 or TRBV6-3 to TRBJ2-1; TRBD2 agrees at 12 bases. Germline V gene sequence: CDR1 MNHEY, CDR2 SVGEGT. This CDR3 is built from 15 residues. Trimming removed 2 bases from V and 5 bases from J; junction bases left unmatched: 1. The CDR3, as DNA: TGTGCCAGCAGTTACACTAGCGGGGGGAACAATGAGCAGTTCTTC. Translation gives CASSYTSGGNNEQFF.

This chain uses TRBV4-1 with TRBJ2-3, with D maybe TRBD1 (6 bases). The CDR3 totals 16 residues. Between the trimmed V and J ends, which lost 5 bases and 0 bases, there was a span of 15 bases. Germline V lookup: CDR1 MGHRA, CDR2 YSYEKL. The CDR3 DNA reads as TGCGCCAGCAGCTCATCCGGGACATCCAGCACAGATACGCAGTATTTT. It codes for CASSSSGTSSTDTQYF.

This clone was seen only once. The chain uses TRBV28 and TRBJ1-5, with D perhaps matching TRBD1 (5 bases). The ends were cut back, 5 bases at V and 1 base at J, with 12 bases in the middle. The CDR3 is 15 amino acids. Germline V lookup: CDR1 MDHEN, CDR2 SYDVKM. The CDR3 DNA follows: TGTGCCAGCAGTCCGGGGGGAGTCAGCAATCAGCCCCAGCATTTT. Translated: CASSPGGVSNQPQHF.

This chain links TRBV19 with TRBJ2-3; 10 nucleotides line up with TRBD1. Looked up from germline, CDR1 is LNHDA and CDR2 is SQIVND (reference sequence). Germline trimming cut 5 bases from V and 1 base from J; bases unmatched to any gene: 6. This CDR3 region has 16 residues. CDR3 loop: CASSQRQGARTDTQYF. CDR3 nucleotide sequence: TGTGCCAGTAGTCAGCGACAGGGGGCCCGCACAGATACGCAGTATTTT.

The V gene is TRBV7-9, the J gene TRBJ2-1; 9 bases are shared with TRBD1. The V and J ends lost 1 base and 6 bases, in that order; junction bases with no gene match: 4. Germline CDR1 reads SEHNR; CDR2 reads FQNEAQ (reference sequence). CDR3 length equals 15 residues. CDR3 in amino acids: CASSLGWDRVNEQFF. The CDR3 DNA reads TGTGCCAGCAGCTTAGGGTGGGACAGGGTCAATGAGCAGTTCTTC.

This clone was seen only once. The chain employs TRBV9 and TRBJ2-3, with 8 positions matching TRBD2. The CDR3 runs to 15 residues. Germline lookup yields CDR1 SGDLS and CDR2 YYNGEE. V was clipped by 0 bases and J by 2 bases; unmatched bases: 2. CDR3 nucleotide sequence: TGTGCCAGCAGCGTAGACGGGAGGGTCACAGATACGCAGTATTTT. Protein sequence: CASSVDGRVTDTQYF.

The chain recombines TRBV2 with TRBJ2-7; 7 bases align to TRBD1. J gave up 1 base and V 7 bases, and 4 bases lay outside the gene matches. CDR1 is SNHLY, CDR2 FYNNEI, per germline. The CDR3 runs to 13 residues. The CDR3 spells CASMGTESYEQYF. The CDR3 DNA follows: TGTGCCAGCATGGGGACAGAATCCTACGAGCAGTACTTC.